The rows below give T cell receptor beta chains drawn from one sample of a study of identical twins. A single record per CDR3 protein comes from TCRdb applying MiXCR to the 5' RACE reads. The sample has 700,000 to 950,000 distinct CDR3 sequences, around 12% seen once; the top ten hold under 2%. The same data also contributed to another study, on yellow fever vaccine responses in identical twins.

Specimen: PBMCs. The receptors shown here come from a young woman in good health. Each CDR3 is given with its conserved first and last residue. A D gene is named only where the DNA matches it firmly. Clone size is shown for a subset of rows, as once, few, many or a class of expanded clone.

>TRBV14|NA|TRBJ2-5|NA
TGTGCCAGCTCGAGGCAGCACCAAGAGACCCAGTACTTC
CASSRQHQETQYF
>TRBV29-1|few|TRBJ2-3|NA
TGCAGCGTTGAAGGTCGGGCCGGTACCCACACAGATACGCAGTATTTT
CSVEGRAGTHTDTQYF
>TRBV5-1|few|TRBJ2-3|TRBD2
TGCGCCAGCAGCTTGGGGGACATAGCGGGAGGGCCTCCCACAGATACGCAGTATTTT
CASSLGDIAGGPPTDTQYF
>TRBV5-1|NA|TRBJ2-5|NA
TGCGCCAGCAGCTTGGGGGACATTTTGGGGCAAGAGACCCAGTACTTC
CASSLGDILGQETQYF
>TRBV29-1|few|TRBJ2-7|NA
TGCAGCGTTGGGGTGGGAGTGGACGAGCAGTACTTC
CSVGVGVDEQYF
>TRBV6-1|few|TRBJ2-3|TRBD2
TGTGCCAGCAGCCCCGGACTAGCGGGTCCTAGCACAGATACGCAGTATTTT
CASSPGLAGPSTDTQYF
>TRBV7-3|few|TRBJ2-1|NA
TGTGCCAGCAGCTTAAGTGGATATTTGGCTAGCAGCTACAATGAGCAGTTCTTC
CASSLSGYLASSYNEQFF
>TRBV7-7|NA|TRBJ2-5|NA
TGTGCCAGCAGCTTAACTGGACAGATCCAAGAGACCCAGTACTTC
CASSLTGQIQETQYF
>TRBV5-1|many|TRBJ2-1|NA
TGCGCCAGCAGCATACACGACAATGAGCAGTTCTTC
CASSIHDNEQFF
>TRBV7-2|few|TRBJ2-7|TRBD1
TGTGCCAGCAGCTTAGGGGGACAGACCTACGAGCAGTACTTC
CASSLGGQTYEQYF
>TRBV29-1|many|TRBJ2-3|TRBD2
TGCAGCGCCGGGGGGGGCGGAATCACAGATACGCAGTATTTT
CSAGGGGITDTQYF
>TRBV5-1|few|TRBJ1-1|NA
TGCGCCAGCAGCCCGGGACCTGAAGAAGCTTTCTTT
CASSPGPEEAFF
>TRBV28|many|TRBJ2-5|TRBD2
TGTGCCAGCAGTTTTAATGGCGGGGGGACCCAAGAGACCCAGTACTTC
CASSFNGGGTQETQYF
>TRBV5-4|NA|TRBJ2-1|TRBD2
TGTGCCAGCAGTTTTCTAGCGGGACAAGGTAACAATGAGCAGTTCTTC
CASSFLAGQGNNEQFF
>TRBV19|few|TRBJ2-1|NA
TGTGCCAGTAGTCGAGCGAACCACAATGAGCAGTTCTTC
CASSRANHNEQFF
>TRBV20-1|NA|TRBJ2-5|TRBD2
TGCAGTGTACCCCGGCGGGGGGCAAGGCAAGAGACCCAGTACTTC
CSVPRRGARQETQYF
>TRBV2|NA|TRBJ2-1|NA
TGTGCCAGCAGTAAGACGTGGGATGAGCAGTTCTTC
CASSKTWDEQFF
>TRBV28|few|TRBJ2-3|NA
TGTGCCAGCATGAATTCCGGGGCCGTCACAGATACGCAGTATTTT
CASMNSGAVTDTQYF
>TRBV2|NA|TRBJ2-1|TRBD2
TGTGCCAGCAGCAAGACGGGACTAGCGGTTTCGGCCTACAATGAGCAGTTCTTC
CASSKTGLAVSAYNEQFF
>TRBV28|NA|TRBJ1-1|NA
TGTGCCAGCAGCCTGCATGGGGGCTCCACTGAAGCTTTCTTT
CASSLHGGSTEAFF
>TRBV11-3|once|TRBJ1-5|TRBD1
TGTGCCAGCAGCTTAACAGGGGGTGGAGACCAGCCCCAGCATTTT
CASSLTGGGDQPQHF
>TRBV29-1|NA|TRBJ2-1|TRBD1
TGCAGCGTCTTTCGACAGGGTGGATCCAATGAGCAGTTCTTC
CSVFRQGGSNEQFF
>TRBV24-1|NA|TRBJ2-1|TRBD2
TGTGCCACCAGTGATTTCTCACTAGCGGACAATGAGCAGTTCTTC
CATSDFSLADNEQFF
>TRBV2|NA|TRBJ1-5|TRBD1
TGTGCCAGCAGAGGACAGGGGTTGGTCAATCAGCCCCAGCATTTT
CASRGQGLVNQPQHF
>TRBV3-1|few|TRBJ2-1|NA
TGTGCCAGCAGCCAAGGGGGAGGGGGCGGTTTCAATGAGCAGTTCTTC
CASSQGGGGGFNEQFF
>TRBV12-3/TRBV12-4|many|TRBJ2-1|NA
TGTGCCAGCAGTTTAGTTGCCAGGGGAATTGAGCAGTTCTTC
CASSLVARGIEQFF
>TRBV7-6|many|TRBJ1-1|NA
TGTGCCAGCAGCGACGGCGGGAGAGCTTTCTTT
CASSDGGRAFF
>TRBV10-3|NA|TRBJ2-5|TRBD2
TGTGCCATCAGTATCGGGACTAGCGGTCAAGAGACCCAGTACTTC
CAISIGTSGQETQYF
>TRBV4-1|NA|TRBJ1-5|NA
TGCGCCAGCAGCCAAGAAGGGAGAGAGTTAGCGGATCAGCCCCAGCATTTT
CASSQEGRELADQPQHF
>TRBV19|few|TRBJ2-1|TRBD2
TGTGCCAGTAGTCGGACTAGCGGGAGCTTGATCCATGAGCAGTTCTTC
CASSRTSGSLIHEQFF
>TRBV3-1|NA|TRBJ2-1|NA
TGTGCCAGCAGCCAAGGCGGCTTTTCCTACAATGAGCAGTTCTTC
CASSQGGFSYNEQFF
>TRBV20-1|few|TRBJ1-3|NA
TGCAGTGCTCGGGGGTCCTCCGCGAGCATCTCTGGAAACACCATATATTTT
CSARGSSASISGNTIYF
>TRBV7-8|NA|TRBJ2-1|TRBD1
TGTGCCAGCAGCCAGAGGTGGGACAGGGCTTCTGGGGCCGATGAGCAGTTCTTC
CASSQRWDRASGADEQFF
>TRBV7-9|NA|TRBJ2-5|NA
TGTGCCAGCAGCTTAGAGGCGGACTTTCAAGAGACCCAGTACTTC
CASSLEADFQETQYF
>TRBV12-3/TRBV12-4|few|TRBJ2-7|NA
TGTGCCAGCAGTGAACCGGGACTGGGAACATACGAGCAGTACTTC
CASSEPGLGTYEQYF
>TRBV7-2|NA|TRBJ1-5|NA
TGTGCCAGCAGCTTCTGGGGACCCTCAAGCAATCAGCCCCAGCATTTT
CASSFWGPSSNQPQHF
>TRBV6-1|NA|TRBJ1-2|NA
TGTGCCAGCAAATTGAGTTCGGGAACGAATGGCTACACCTTC
CASKLSSGTNGYTF
>TRBV10-3|NA|TRBJ1-5|NA
TGTGCCATCAGTGAGTCGCTCGTTCAGCCCCAGCATTTT
CAISESLVQPQHF
>TRBV3-1|NA|TRBJ2-2|NA
TGTGCCAGCAGCCAATTTGACAGGTGGAACACCGGGGAGCTGTTTTTT
CASSQFDRWNTGELFF
>TRBV11-2|few|TRBJ2-5|NA
TGTGCCAGCAGCTTACTAGCTCCATACCAAGAGACCCAGTACTTC
CASSLLAPYQETQYF
>TRBV9|NA|TRBJ1-1|NA
TGTGCCAGCAGCGTAGCTACGTGGGGGGAGATGCGAGCTTTCTTT
CASSVATWGEMRAFF
>TRBV28|few|TRBJ2-2|NA
TGTGCCAGCAGTTTAATCCCCCGAGTTGGACAGAACACCGGGGAGCTGTTTTTT
CASSLIPRVGQNTGELFF
>TRBV5-1|few|TRBJ1-2|NA
TGCGCCAGCAGCTTGGACCAGGGGATGGGCTACACCTTC
CASSLDQGMGYTF
>TRBV18|NA|TRBJ2-1|NA
TGTGCCAGCTCACCGGGACTCCAAAGCTCCTACAATGAGCAGTTCTTC
CASSPGLQSSYNEQFF
>TRBV5-1|many|TRBJ2-3|NA
TGCGCCAGCTCCGGTGGCGGGCCTAGCACAGATACGCAGTATTTT
CASSGGGPSTDTQYF
>TRBV7-9|few|TRBJ2-7|NA
TGTGCCAGCAGCTTGGGGGTTGTGGAGCAGTACTTC
CASSLGVVEQYF
>TRBV20-1|NA|TRBJ2-1|TRBD2
TGCAGTGCCATCGGACTAGCGGGAAGTTACAATGAGCAGTTCTTC
CSAIGLAGSYNEQFF
>TRBV10-3|few|TRBJ2-3|NA
TGTGCCAACACGACTAGACCCCACGATACGCAGTATTTT
CANTTRPHDTQYF
>TRBV12-3/TRBV12-4|NA|TRBJ2-2|NA
TGTGCCAGCAGTTTGGGTATCACCGGGGAGCTGTTTTTT
CASSLGITGELFF
>TRBV6-1|many|TRBJ2-1|TRBD2
TGTGCCAGCAGTGAGACTAGCGGGAGCTCCCTCTCCTACAATGAGCAGTTCTTC
CASSETSGSSLSYNEQFF
>TRBV24-1|few|TRBJ2-1|NA
TGTGCCACCAGTGACATAGGGGAGGCAGCCTCCTACAATGAGCAGTTCTTC
CATSDIGEAASYNEQFF
>TRBV2|few|TRBJ2-7|NA
TGTGCCACCTTAAGCTCCTACGAGCAGTACTTC
CATLSSYEQYF
>TRBV6-5|NA|TRBJ2-7|TRBD1
TGTGCCAGCAGTTCACCTAACCGGGACAGCTACGAGCAGTACTTC
CASSSPNRDSYEQYF
>TRBV20-1|many|TRBJ1-3|NA
TGCAGTGCTAGCCAGGATACTGGAAACACCATATATTTT
CSASQDTGNTIYF
>TRBV10-3|few|TRBJ1-4|NA
TGTGCCATCAGTGATTCGAATGAAAAACTGTTTTTT
CAISDSNEKLFF
>TRBV27|few|TRBJ2-5|NA
TGTGCCCCACACAGAGAGACCCAGTACTTC
CAPHRETQYF
>TRBV12-3/TRBV12-4|many|TRBJ2-7|NA
TGTGCCAGCACCCTCGGGACCTTACCCCTCGAGCAGTACTTC
CASTLGTLPLEQYF
>TRBV5-1|NA|TRBJ2-1|TRBD2
TGCGCCAGCAGCCCCGCGGGCAGCGGGAGCAATGAGCAGTTCTTC
CASSPAGSGSNEQFF
>TRBV28|many|TRBJ1-5|NA
TGTGCCAGTACCGAGGGGATTCAGCCCCAGCATTTT
CASTEGIQPQHF
>TRBV7-9|few|TRBJ2-1|NA
TGTGCCAGCAGCTTGGGCAACGCGGGGTTCAATGAGCAGTTCTTC
CASSLGNAGFNEQFF